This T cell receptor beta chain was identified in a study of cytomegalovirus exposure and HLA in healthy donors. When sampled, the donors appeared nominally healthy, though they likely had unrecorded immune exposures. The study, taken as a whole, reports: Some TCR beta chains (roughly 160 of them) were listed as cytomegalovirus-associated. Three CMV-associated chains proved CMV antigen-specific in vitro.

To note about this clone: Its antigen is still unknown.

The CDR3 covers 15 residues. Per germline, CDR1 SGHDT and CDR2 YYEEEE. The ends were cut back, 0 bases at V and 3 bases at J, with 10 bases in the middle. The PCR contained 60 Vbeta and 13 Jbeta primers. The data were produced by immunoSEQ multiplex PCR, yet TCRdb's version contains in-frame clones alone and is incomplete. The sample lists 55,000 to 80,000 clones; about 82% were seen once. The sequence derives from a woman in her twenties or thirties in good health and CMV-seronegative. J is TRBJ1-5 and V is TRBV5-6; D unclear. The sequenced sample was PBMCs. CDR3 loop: CASSLGIGINQPQHF. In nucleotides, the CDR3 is TGTGCCAGCAGCTTGGGTATCGGTATCAATCAGCCCCAGCATTTT.